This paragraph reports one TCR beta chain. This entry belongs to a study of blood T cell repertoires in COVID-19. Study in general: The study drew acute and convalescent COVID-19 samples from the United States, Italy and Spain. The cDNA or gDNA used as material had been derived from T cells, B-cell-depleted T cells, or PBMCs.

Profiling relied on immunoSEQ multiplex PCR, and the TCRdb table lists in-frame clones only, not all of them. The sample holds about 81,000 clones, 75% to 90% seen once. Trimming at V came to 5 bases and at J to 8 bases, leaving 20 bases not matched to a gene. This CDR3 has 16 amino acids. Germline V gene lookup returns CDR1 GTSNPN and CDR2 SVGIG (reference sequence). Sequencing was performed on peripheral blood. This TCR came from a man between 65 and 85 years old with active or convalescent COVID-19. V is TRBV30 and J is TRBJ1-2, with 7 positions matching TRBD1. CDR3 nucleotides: TGTGCCTGGGGGCCAATCGGACAGGCTTATACTATGGGCTACACCTTC. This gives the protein CAWGPIGQAYTMGYTF.